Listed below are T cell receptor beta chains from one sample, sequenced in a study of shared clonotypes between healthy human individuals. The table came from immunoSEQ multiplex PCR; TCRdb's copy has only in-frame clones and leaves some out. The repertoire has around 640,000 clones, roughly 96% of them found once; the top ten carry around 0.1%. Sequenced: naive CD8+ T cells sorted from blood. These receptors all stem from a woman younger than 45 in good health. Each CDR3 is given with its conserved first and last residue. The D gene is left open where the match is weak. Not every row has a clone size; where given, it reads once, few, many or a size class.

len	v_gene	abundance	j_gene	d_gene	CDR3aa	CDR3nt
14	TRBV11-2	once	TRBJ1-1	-	CASSLDRGLTEAFF	TGTGCCAGCAGCTTAGATCGAGGGCTCACTGAAGCTTTCTTT
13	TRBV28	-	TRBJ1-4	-	CASSSELFEKLFF	TGTGCCAGCAGCTCCGAGCTTTTCGAAAAACTGTTTTTT
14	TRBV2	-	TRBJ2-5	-	CASSPRGTGETQYF	TGTGCCAGCAGCCCCCGTGGCACCGGGGAGACCCAGTACTTC
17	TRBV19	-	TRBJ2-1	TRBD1	CASSTPGQYVSYNEQFF	TGTGCCAGTAGCACACCGGGACAGTACGTATCTTACAATGAGCAGTTCTTC
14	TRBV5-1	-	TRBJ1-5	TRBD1	CASSLAQGEQPQHF	TGCGCCAGCAGCTTGGCCCAGGGGGAGCAGCCCCAGCATTTT
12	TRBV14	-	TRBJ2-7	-	CASSQAGHEQYF	TGTGCCAGCAGCCAAGCAGGGCACGAGCAGTACTTC
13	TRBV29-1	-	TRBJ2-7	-	CSASRPGSYEQYF	TGCAGCGCTAGCCGTCCAGGTTCCTACGAGCAGTACTTC
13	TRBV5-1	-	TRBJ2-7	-	CASSWGSDYEQYF	TGCGCCAGCAGCTGGGGGTCTGACTACGAGCAGTACTTC
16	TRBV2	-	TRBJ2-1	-	CASSEWVADANSEQFF	TGTGCCAGCAGTGAATGGGTTGCTGACGCCAATTCCGAGCAGTTCTTC
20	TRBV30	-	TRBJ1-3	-	CAWSVLVHGSSVLSGNTIYF	TGTGCCTGGAGTGTATTGGTTCATGGGAGTTCGGTACTCTCTGGAAACACCATATATTTT
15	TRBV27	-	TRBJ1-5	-	CASSSNPALYQPQHF	TGTGCCAGCAGTTCCAACCCTGCCTTATATCAGCCCCAGCATTTT
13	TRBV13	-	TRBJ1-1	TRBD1	CASSSTGVAEAFF	TGTGCCAGCAGCTCCACAGGGGTGGCTGAAGCTTTCTTT
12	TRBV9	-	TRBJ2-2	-	CASSGNTGELFF	TGTGCCAGCAGCGGGAACACCGGGGAGCTGTTTTTT
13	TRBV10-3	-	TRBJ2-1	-	CAISEVVAMEQFF	TGTGCCATCAGTGAAGTCGTGGCCATGGAGCAGTTCTTC
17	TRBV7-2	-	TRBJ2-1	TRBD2	CASRTGLAAYSYNEQFF	TGTGCCAGCAGGACGGGACTAGCGGCCTACTCCTACAATGAGCAGTTCTTC
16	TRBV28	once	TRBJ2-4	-	CASTQGDSRMKNIQYF	TGTGCCAGCACCCAGGGAGACAGCAGGATGAAAAACATTCAGTACTTC
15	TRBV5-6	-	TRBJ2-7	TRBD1	CASSTGTGVFYEQYF	TGTGCCAGCAGCACCGGGACAGGGGTCTTCTACGAGCAGTACTTC
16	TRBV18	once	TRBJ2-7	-	CASSPLGIDGSYEQYF	TGTGCCAGCTCACCTTTAGGCATTGATGGCTCCTACGAGCAGTACTTC
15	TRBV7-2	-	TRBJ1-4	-	CASSVDGGLGEKLFF	TGTGCCAGCAGTGTAGACGGGGGCCTAGGTGAAAAACTGTTTTTT
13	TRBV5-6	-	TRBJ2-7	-	CASSLQAWNEQYF	TGTGCCAGCAGCTTGCAAGCGTGGAACGAGCAGTACTTC
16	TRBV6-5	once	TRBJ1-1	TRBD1	CASSYSTGDNNTEAFF	TGTGCCAGCAGTTACTCGACAGGGGACAACAACACTGAAGCTTTCTTT
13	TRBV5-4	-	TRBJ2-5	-	CASSLESSETQYF	TGTGCCAGCAGCTTGGAATCCTCGGAGACCCAGTACTTC
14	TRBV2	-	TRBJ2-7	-	CASVPGTGIGEQYF	TGTGCCAGCGTTCCGGGAACAGGGATCGGCGAGCAGTACTTC
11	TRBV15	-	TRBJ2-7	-	CATSEGDEQYF	TGTGCCACCAGCGAAGGTGACGAGCAGTACTTC
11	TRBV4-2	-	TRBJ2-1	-	CASSYYNEQFF	TGTGCCAGCAGCTACTACAATGAGCAGTTCTTC
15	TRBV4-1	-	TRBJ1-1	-	CASSHPGRGYTEAFF	TGCGCCAGCAGCCACCCTGGCAGGGGATACACTGAAGCTTTCTTT
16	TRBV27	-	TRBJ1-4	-	CASSPMISGFNEKLFF	TGTGCCAGCAGCCCTATGATATCGGGGTTTAATGAAAAACTGTTTTTT
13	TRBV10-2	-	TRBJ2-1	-	CASSERSYNEQFF	TGCGCCAGCAGTGAGCGGTCGTACAATGAGCAGTTCTTC
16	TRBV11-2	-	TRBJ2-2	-	CATRTRRERNTGELFF	TGTGCCACCAGGACCCGGAGGGAGAGAAACACCGGGGAGCTGTTTTTT